Included here is one T cell receptor beta chain sequence, with context. The CDR3 spans 15 residues. V lost 0 bases and J 8 bases, leaving 14 bases between the germline ends. Germline loops: CDR1 MNHEY, CDR2 SVGAGI. Sequencing of TCR beta was performed on blood CD8+ T cells and on blood CD4+ T cells. Each multiple sclerosis control was a treatment-naive patient with relapsing-remitting disease that was either stable or active. It was negative isolation that provided the CD8+ and CD4+ T cells, whereas TEMRA cells were enriched by FACS. This specimen belongs to a study of CD8 T cells in Susac syndrome. The RNA, 0.5 to 1 ug, was put through reverse transcription using random hexamers. The immunoSEQ assay covered 54 Vbeta and 13 Jbeta segments for CDR3. Each CDR3 protein gets one entry after TCRdb re-called the immunoSEQ multiplex PCR reads with MiXCR. The table lists 160,000 or so distinct CDR3 sequences, around 96% of them singletons.

The rearrangement joins TRBV6-5 to TRBJ2-1; D may be TRBD1 (5 bases). Sequenced input: CD8+ T cells from PBMCs. This TCR came from a human donor with multiple sclerosis. The CDR3 region has the DNA TGTGCCAGCAGTTACTCGAAGACAGATACCGATGAGCAGTTCTTC. It yields the protein CASSYSKTDTDEQFF.